This T cell receptor (beta chain) was retrieved from a study of T cells after posttransplantation cyclophosphamide. Study-wide findings and caveats: Recipient CMV seropositivity and CMV reactivation strongly tracked TRB clonality. Skin or GI-infiltrating T cells shared few TRB sequences with blood. Later post-transplant blood repertoires were often dominated by donor CD8+ memory clones.

This related bone marrow graft donor gave peripheral blood on the day of marrow donation. The repertoire was sequenced with immunoSEQ multiplex PCR; TCRdb's copy has only in-frame clones and lacks some. The table lists about 25,000 clones, with no singletons. There are 14 residues in the CDR3. J lost 8 bases, V lost 6 bases, and 10 bases had no gene match. Per germline, CDR1 MNHEY and CDR2 SVGAGI. This clone has ten or more counts. Its cognate antigen is unknown. Sample: PBMCs. This TCR was recovered from a man between 45 and 60 years old in good health, CMV-negative, and a related stem cell transplant donor. This chain uses TRBV6-5 with TRBJ1-2; 9 bases are a match to TRBD1. In DNA form, the CDR3 reads TGTGCCAGCAGACGAGGGACAGGGCTTGGAGGCTACACCTTC. This translates into CASRRGTGLGGYTF.